This T cell receptor beta chain was recovered during a study of shared clonotypes between healthy human individuals. Study-wide results and caveats: Sorted-subset samples were not fully sequenced, rarefaction indicated.

Of note for this clone: Its target is unknown.

Trimming left V 2 bases short and J 2 bases short, with 12 bases between. Germline assignment: CDR1 LNHDA and CDR2 SQIVND (reference sequence). This CDR3 is built from 15 residues. Naive CD8 cells, CD45RO-negative and positively selected for CCR7, excluded terminally differentiated effector memory CD45RA+ cells. The authors ran the assay at deep level. Sequencing was performed with immunoSEQ multiplex PCR; in TCRdb, only in-frame clones are kept and a portion is missing. The data show about 680,000 clones, 92% seen once. The chain links TRBV19 to TRBJ1-1; no definite D call. This TCR was recovered from a young man in good health. The sample consisted of naive CD8+ T cells sorted from blood. This CDR3 reads CASSINLAGNTEAFF. The CDR3, as DNA: TGTGCCAGTAGTATAAATCTGGCCGGAAACACTGAAGCTTTCTTT.